This entry features one TCR beta chain sequence. The antigen it recognizes is unknown. Qualities for individual bases were not recorded, and no much larger clone is one base off. Receptor libraries were prepared by RT-PCR. TCRdb lists the instrument as Illumina HiSeq 2500. TCRdb reran the public reads through fastp at Q25 and MiXCR, keeping productive beta chains. Every entry covers one CDR3 protein and lists the most common genes and DNA from its rows. The sample table contains roughly 700,000 distinct CDR3 sequences; only one count was recorded for around 14% of them. 5.5% to 8% of the sample comes from the top ten. The CDR3, cysteine through phenylalanine, is 16 amino acids long. The read is trimmed to its CDR3 DNA, 48 bases read in frame from base 1. V ends up 5 bases short and J 4 bases short, with an unmatched junction base count of 14. The CDR1 and CDR2 encoded by the germline V gene are MNHNS and SASEGT.

This sample stems from a study of response to subunit inactivated influenza vaccine (dated by TCRdb to 2017 to 2018). For the study in its entirety: To follow how T cells responded to a trivalent subunit inactivated influenza vaccine, the researchers relied on deep quantitative profiling of the T cell receptor repertoire. The full study reports these points: According to the authors, only a limited number of new T cells may be recruited by each seasonal influenza vaccination.

The sequenced sample was PBMCs from blood, obtained around 15 days before vaccination. The sequence came from a man aged 45-60 years who received an inactivated influenza vaccine. Donor details come from another sample of the same person, matched by shared clones. Recombination linked TRBV6-1 to TRBJ2-7; 7 central nucleotides agree with TRBD2. The CDR3 in this case is CASSTHHGEGIYEQYF. The DNA sequence is as follows: TGTGCCAGCAGTACCCATCACGGGGAGGGGATTTACGAGCAGTACTTC.